This is a list of T cell receptor beta chains from one sample in a study of shared clonotypes between healthy human individuals. The repertoire was sequenced with immunoSEQ multiplex PCR; TCRdb's copy has only in-frame clones and lacks some. The data contain over a million clones, 97% to 99% of them singletons. Sequenced material: naive CD4+ T cells sorted from blood. These TCRs come from a man aged 25 to 45 in good health. The CDR3 runs from the conserved cysteine through the conserved F or W. Each record gives: clone size, D gene, J gene, V gene, CDR3 protein, CDR3 DNA. A D gene is named only where the DNA matches it firmly. Rows may omit the clone size; those that give it use once, few, many or a size class.

clone size: NA; D gene: TRBD2; J gene: TRBJ2-7; V gene: TRBV5-4; CDR3 protein: CASSPGLALLFDEQYF; CDR3 DNA: TGTGCCAGCAGCCCCGGACTAGCTCTTTTGTTCGACGAGCAGTACTTC
clone size: NA; D gene: NA; J gene: TRBJ2-1; V gene: TRBV5-6; CDR3 protein: CASSLGPDREGYNEQFF; CDR3 DNA: TGTGCCAGCAGCTTGGGGCCGGACAGGGAGGGATACAATGAGCAGTTCTTC
clone size: NA; D gene: NA; J gene: TRBJ1-5; V gene: TRBV4-1; CDR3 protein: CASSQDAGLGNQPQHF; CDR3 DNA: TGCGCCAGCAGCCAAGATGCCGGTCTAGGCAATCAGCCCCAGCATTTT
clone size: NA; D gene: TRBD1; J gene: TRBJ1-1; V gene: TRBV25-1; CDR3 protein: CASHDRGRHTEAFF; CDR3 DNA: TGTGCCAGCCATGACAGGGGTCGGCACACTGAAGCTTTCTTT
clone size: NA; D gene: NA; J gene: TRBJ2-3; V gene: TRBV10-3; CDR3 protein: CAIRGGGRGTDTQYF; CDR3 DNA: TGTGCCATCCGAGGGGGAGGGAGGGGCACAGATACGCAGTATTTT
clone size: NA; D gene: NA; J gene: TRBJ2-3; V gene: TRBV18; CDR3 protein: CASSQLAQTDTQYF; CDR3 DNA: TGTGCCAGCTCACAGCTAGCCCAAACAGATACGCAGTATTTT
clone size: once; D gene: NA; J gene: TRBJ2-1; V gene: TRBV5-8; CDR3 protein: CASSSLRTEVYNEQFF; CDR3 DNA: TGTGCCAGCAGCTCCCTTCGGACGGAAGTCTACAATGAGCAGTTCTTC
clone size: NA; D gene: NA; J gene: TRBJ2-1; V gene: TRBV29-1; CDR3 protein: CSVGEVGVEQFF; CDR3 DNA: TGCAGCGTTGGGGAGGTGGGAGTTGAGCAGTTCTTC
clone size: NA; D gene: NA; J gene: TRBJ1-2; V gene: TRBV7-2; CDR3 protein: CASSLARYYGYTF; CDR3 DNA: TGTGCCAGCAGCTTAGCCCGCTACTATGGCTACACCTTC
clone size: NA; D gene: NA; J gene: TRBJ2-2; V gene: TRBV6-6; CDR3 protein: CASSATGTVTGELFF; CDR3 DNA: TGTGCCAGCAGTGCAACCGGGACTGTCACCGGGGAGCTGTTTTTT
clone size: NA; D gene: NA; J gene: TRBJ1-2; V gene: TRBV27; CDR3 protein: CASRSTDNYGYTF; CDR3 DNA: TGTGCCAGCAGATCGACAGATAACTATGGCTACACCTTC
clone size: NA; D gene: NA; J gene: TRBJ1-1; V gene: TRBV28; CDR3 protein: CASSLRGTEAFF; CDR3 DNA: TGTGCCAGCAGTTTACGGGGCACTGAAGCTTTCTTT
clone size: NA; D gene: TRBD2; J gene: TRBJ2-7; V gene: TRBV11-3; CDR3 protein: CASSSGLAGAHEQYF; CDR3 DNA: TGTGCCAGCAGCTCCGGACTAGCGGGAGCACACGAGCAGTACTTC
clone size: NA; D gene: NA; J gene: TRBJ2-1; V gene: TRBV6-6; CDR3 protein: CASSPLAYNEQFF; CDR3 DNA: TGTGCCAGCAGTCCTCTAGCGTACAATGAGCAGTTCTTC
clone size: NA; D gene: NA; J gene: TRBJ2-5; V gene: TRBV28; CDR3 protein: CASRRAVGYVDQETQYF; CDR3 DNA: TGTGCCAGCAGACGAGCAGTGGGATATGTGGACCAAGAGACCCAGTACTTC
clone size: NA; D gene: NA; J gene: TRBJ1-1; V gene: TRBV7-9; CDR3 protein: CASSFVGQTEAFF; CDR3 DNA: TGTGCCAGCAGCTTCGTTGGCCAAACTGAAGCTTTCTTT
clone size: NA; D gene: TRBD2; J gene: TRBJ2-3; V gene: TRBV28; CDR3 protein: CASRRLAHTDTQYF; CDR3 DNA: TGTGCCAGCAGGAGACTAGCCCACACAGATACGCAGTATTTT
clone size: NA; D gene: TRBD1; J gene: TRBJ1-2; V gene: TRBV19; CDR3 protein: CASTRTGINYGYTF; CDR3 DNA: TGTGCCAGTACCCGGACAGGGATTAACTATGGCTACACCTTC
clone size: NA; D gene: NA; J gene: TRBJ2-7; V gene: TRBV10-3; CDR3 protein: CATSRETFYEQYF; CDR3 DNA: TGTGCCACGAGCCGGGAGACCTTCTACGAGCAGTACTTC
clone size: NA; D gene: NA; J gene: TRBJ1-2; V gene: TRBV28; CDR3 protein: CASSLDYGYTF; CDR3 DNA: TGTGCCAGCAGCCTGGACTATGGCTACACCTTC
clone size: NA; D gene: NA; J gene: TRBJ2-1; V gene: TRBV4-1; CDR3 protein: CASSVRKAQSNEQFF; CDR3 DNA: TGCGCCAGCAGCGTAAGAAAGGCGCAGTCGAATGAGCAGTTCTTC
clone size: once; D gene: NA; J gene: TRBJ1-1; V gene: TRBV5-4; CDR3 protein: CASSSGTPREITEAFF; CDR3 DNA: TGTGCCAGCAGCTCTGGGACCCCACGTGAGATCACTGAAGCTTTCTTT
clone size: NA; D gene: NA; J gene: TRBJ2-7; V gene: TRBV4-1; CDR3 protein: CASSQVGAPGTYEQYF; CDR3 DNA: TGCGCCAGCAGCCAAGTCGGGGCCCCAGGGACCTACGAGCAGTACTTC
clone size: once; D gene: NA; J gene: TRBJ2-2; V gene: TRBV5-1; CDR3 protein: CASSLEGHTGELFF; CDR3 DNA: TGCGCCAGCAGCTTGGAGGGACACACCGGGGAGCTGTTTTTT
clone size: once; D gene: NA; J gene: TRBJ1-3; V gene: TRBV6-5; CDR3 protein: CASSYSGVQSGNTIYF; CDR3 DNA: TGTGCCAGCAGTTACAGCGGAGTACAATCTGGAAACACCATATATTTT
clone size: once; D gene: NA; J gene: TRBJ1-1; V gene: TRBV2; CDR3 protein: CASSAGSNTEAFF; CDR3 DNA: TGTGCCAGCTCGGCAGGGTCGAACACTGAAGCTTTCTTT
clone size: once; D gene: NA; J gene: TRBJ1-5; V gene: TRBV27; CDR3 protein: CASSLHTGGNQPQHF; CDR3 DNA: TGTGCCAGCAGTTTACATACCGGGGGCAATCAGCCCCAGCATTTT
clone size: NA; D gene: NA; J gene: TRBJ2-5; V gene: TRBV18; CDR3 protein: CASSTSDQETQYF; CDR3 DNA: TGTGCCAGCTCAACGTCAGACCAAGAGACCCAGTACTTC
clone size: NA; D gene: NA; J gene: TRBJ2-4; V gene: TRBV11-2; CDR3 protein: CASSSTPRGALKAKNIQYF; CDR3 DNA: TGTGCCAGCAGCTCCACCCCTCGTGGGGCACTCAAGGCCAAAAACATTCAGTACTTC
clone size: NA; D gene: TRBD2; J gene: TRBJ2-3; V gene: TRBV29-1; CDR3 protein: CSVGGLAGTSSTDTQYF; CDR3 DNA: TGCAGCGTTGGAGGACTAGCGGGTACGTCTAGCACAGATACGCAGTATTTT